The present T cell receptor (beta chain) was sequenced within a study of beta chain features in type 1 diabetes. For the study at large: Patients shared similar age, gender and cell yields with healthy donors.

General study findings and limits: Shortening of TCRB CDR3s, moderate but significant, appeared in all four CD4+ subsets of Type 1 diabetes patients.

Reverse transcription of all isolated RNA meant that expressed TCRB transcripts were sequenced. Sequencing used immunoSEQ multiplex PCR; TCRdb keeps in-frame clones, though not all of them. In the table there are 550,000 to 850,000 clones, about an eighth of which are singletons. About this clone: Its antigen remains unknown.

The clonotype comes from a man aged 18 to 30 with type 1 diabetes. Sequencing was carried out using naive CD4+ T cells from blood.

CDR3 DNA: TGCGCCAGCAGCTTACGGGGGCAAGCCGGGGAGCTGTTTTTT. Translated, it gives CASSLRGQAGELFF. The chain is built from TRBV5-1 and TRBJ2-2; the D gene could be TRBD1 or TRBD2 (6 bases each). The CDR3 length is 14 residues. The V and J ends lost 2 bases and 6 bases respectively, with 11 bases between them. Germline V CDR1 and CDR2: SGHRS, YFSETQ.